The 30 T cell receptor beta chains below all came from one sample that was sequenced in a study of post-analysis software for immune sequencing data. Study findings and constraints: TRBV5-6, TRBV5-1 and TRBV20-1 were among four to six TRBV segments more frequent in patients than controls.

The library was made from cDNA and included unique molecular identifiers. MiXCR, run by TCRdb on the PCR reads, gives a single entry per CDR3 protein. In the table there are roughly 620,000 distinct CDR3 sequences, about 40% of which are singletons. Their recognized antigens are unknown. What was sequenced was blood. Every receptor here comes from a girl between 10 and 17 years old with multiple sclerosis.

This clonotype was counted a few times. This may be a read error, as it is one base from a much larger clone. This chain uses TRBV7-2 with TRBJ2-1; 7 bases match TRBD2. The end of the DNA aligns better with TRBJ2-7, so the J call may be wrong. Germline V CDR1 and CDR2: SGHTA, FQGNSA. The CDR3 loop spans 14 amino acids. CDR3 sequence: CASSLAGGYNEQYF. The CDR3 nucleotides are TGTGCCAGCAGCTTAGCGGGGGGGTACAATGAGCAGTACTTC.

This chain joins TRBV7-2 and TRBJ2-3; 8 bases fit TRBD1. With V trimmed by 6 bases and J by 6 bases, 8 bases remained unmatched. The germline V gene has CDR1 SGHTA and CDR2 FQGNSA. CDR3 size: 14 residues. The DNA for the CDR3 is TGTGCCAGCAGACGGACAGGGCCACGGGATACGCAGTATTTT. Its protein product is CASRRTGPRDTQYF.

The chain joins TRBV20-1 to TRBJ2-1; 10 bases agree with TRBD2. This CDR3 has 19 amino acids. V shed 4 bases, J shed 0 bases, and the junction held 15 bases outside the gene matches. Germline-derived CDR1 and CDR2 are DFQATT and SNEGSKA (reference sequence). The CDR3 is CSAKRGTSGAISSYNEQFF. CDR3 DNA: TGCAGTGCTAAGCGGGGAACTAGCGGGGCTATTAGCTCCTACAATGAGCAGTTCTTC.

The CDR3 bases are TGTGCCAGCAGACAAGGGTTTAAGGGACCGGATAATTCACCCCTCCACTTT. Translating gives CASRQGFKGPDNSPLHF. The chain joins TRBV7-9 to TRBJ1-6, with D maybe TRBD1 (5 bases). The germline V and J ends were trimmed by 6 bases and 5 bases, with 20 bases remaining between them. The CDR3 contains 17 residues. CDR1 is SEHNR and CDR2 is FQNEAQ in the germline V gene (reference sequence). Variable domain in full (rest from reference TRBV7-9 and TRBJ1-6): DTGVSQNPRHKITKRGQNVTFRCDPISEHNRLYWYRQTLGQGPEFLTYFQNEAQLEKSRLLSDRFSAERPKGSFSTLEIQRTEQGDSAMYLCASRQGFKGPDNSPLHFGNGTRLTVT.

The rearrangement uses TRBV12-3 or TRBV12-4 and TRBJ2-4; D is perhaps TRBD1 or TRBD2 (5 bases each). This CDR3 spans 11 amino acids. Trimming shortened V by 3 bases and J by 14 bases, and 11 bases separated the two germline ends. The chain's CDR3 is CASSFDGDEYF. CDR3 sequence (DNA): TGTGCCAGCAGTTTTGATGGGGACGAGTACTTC.

This clonotype turned up a few times. The V gene is TRBV6-1, the J gene TRBJ1-2, with D possibly matching TRBD1 (6 bases). Germline-derived CDR1 and CDR2 are MNHNS and SASEGT. The CDR3 runs to 14 residues. V was shortened by 0 bases and J by 7 bases, with 12 bases between the two germline ends. The CDR3 protein is CASSEAGQPLGYTF. Written as DNA, the CDR3 is TGTGCCAGCAGTGAAGCAGGACAGCCCCTTGGCTACACCTTC.

Here the CDR3 reads CASSYRAWHDRNYNEQFF. The CDR3 region has the DNA TGTGCCAGCAGTTACCGAGCGTGGCATGACAGGAATTACAATGAGCAGTTCTTC. The J gene is TRBJ2-1, the V gene TRBV6-5, with D perhaps TRBD1 (6 bases). V lost 2 bases to trimming and J lost 4 bases, with 21 bases between them. Germline V gene lookup returns CDR1 MNHEY and CDR2 SVGAGI. The CDR3 is 18 residues long.

This clonotype was observed a few times. The rearrangement uses TRBV12-3 or TRBV12-4 and TRBJ2-1; 11 nucleotides align to TRBD2. The CDR3 length is 14 residues. Trimming removed 6 bases from V and 8 bases from J; junction bases left unmatched: 6. CDR3: CASRRLAGRHEQFF. Written as DNA, the CDR3 is TGTGCCAGCAGGAGACTAGCGGGACGTCATGAGCAGTTCTTC.

This clonotype occurred once. The genes are TRBV12-3 or TRBV12-4 and TRBJ2-7; 10 bases match TRBD2. Unmatched junction bases numbered 5, after V lost 6 bases and J lost 3 bases. This CDR3 contains 14 residues. CDR3 residues: CASRLGTSDYEQYF. CDR3 sequence (DNA): TGTGCCAGCAGGTTGGGGACTAGCGACTACGAGCAGTACTTC.

This clonotype was recorded a few times. The J gene is TRBJ2-7, the V gene TRBV12-3 or TRBV12-4, with 9 nucleotides matching TRBD2. This CDR3 is built from 14 residues. The V segment lost 5 bases and the J segment 2 bases; nucleotides outside the gene matches: 4. The CDR3, as DNA: TGTGCCAGCAGTCTGACTAGCGGACCCTACGAGCAGTACTTC. Translating gives CASSLTSGPYEQYF.

This clonotype was observed many times. The chain combines TRBV7-2 with TRBJ2-1; TRBD2 agrees at 14 bases. Germline CDR1 reads SGHTA; CDR2 reads FQGNSA. This CDR3 has 15 residues. After removal of 5 bases from V and 7 bases from J, the junction contained 4 bases not matched to a gene. DNA of the CDR3: TGTGCCAGCAGCCCGGGACTAGCGGGAGTGAATGAGCAGTTCTTC. Encoded protein: CASSPGLAGVNEQFF.

The chain joins TRBV7-6 to TRBJ1-5; D might be TRBD1 (6 bases). The germline V gene has CDR1 SGHVS and CDR2 FNYEAQ. Trimming cost V 1 base and J 4 bases, with 11 bases left between them. The CDR3 length is 15 residues. The CDR3 sequence: CASSLGGQSNQPQHF. The CDR3 nucleotides are TGTGCCAGCAGCTTAGGTGGACAGTCGAATCAGCCCCAGCATTTT.

The V and J genes are TRBV18 and TRBJ1-1; a possible D gene is TRBD1 (6 bases). The CDR3 covers 16 residues. The germline V gene encodes CDR1 KGHSH and CDR2 LQKENI. V lost 1 base, J lost 1 base, and 13 bases lay in between. CDR3 DNA sequence: TGTGCCAGCTCACCACTTCGGACAGTTACGAACACTGAAGCTTTCTTT. Encoded protein: CASSPLRTVTNTEAFF.

The rearrangement joins TRBV20-1 to TRBJ1-1; D unresolved. The germline V gene encodes CDR1 DFQATT and CDR2 SNEGSKA (reference sequence). Trimming removed 4 bases at V and 5 bases at J, with 17 bases between. The CDR3 runs 14 residues. CDR3 nucleotides: TGCAGTGCTATAGCGGACCTAGTGTGGACTGAAGCTTTCTTT. Translated, it gives CSAIADLVWTEAFF.

The genes are TRBV12-3 or TRBV12-4 and TRBJ2-5; D is perhaps TRBD2 (5 bases). V dropped 6 bases and J dropped 2 bases, with 13 bases sitting between them. The CDR3 extends over 14 amino acids. The CDR3 protein is CASSDLSGQETQYF. As DNA, the CDR3 is TGTGCCAGCAGCGATCTGTCGGGGCAAGAGACCCAGTACTTC.

The CDR3: CASSPFDSLDIQYF. CDR3 nucleotide sequence: TGTGCCAGCAGTCCTTTCGACAGTTTGGACATTCAGTACTTC. The chain employs TRBV6-5 and TRBJ2-4, with D possibly being TRBD1 (5 bases). CDR3 length equals 14 residues. V was shortened by 5 bases and J by 8 bases, with 16 bases between the two germline ends. CDR1 MNHEY and CDR2 SVGAGI come from the germline V gene.

This clonotype was picked up a small number of times. V usage is TRBV7-3 and J usage is TRBJ2-1, with D maybe TRBD2 (5 bases). The CDR3 is 13 amino acids. Germline V gene lookup returns CDR1 SGHTA and CDR2 FQGTGA. V was shortened by 1 base and J by 12 bases, with 13 bases between the two germline ends. The chain's CDR3 is CASSLNTREGQFF. CDR3 in DNA: TGTGCCAGCAGCTTAAACACGCGTGAGGGGCAGTTCTTC.

J is TRBJ2-5 and V is TRBV12-3 or TRBV12-4; D is possibly TRBD1 (6 bases). V was shortened by 2 bases and J by 13 bases, with 14 bases between the two germline ends. The CDR3 has 12 residues. The CDR3 bases are TGTGCCAGCAGTTTAAACAGGGTTGAGCGGTACTTC. Translated, it gives CASSLNRVERYF.

J is TRBJ2-1 and V is TRBV29-1; D gene uncertain. Germline V gene sequence: CDR1 SQVTM, CDR2 ANQGSEA. CDR3 length: 11 residues. V was clipped by 1 base and J by 9 bases, with 7 bases between them. Written as DNA, the CDR3 is TGCAGCGTTGAAGGGGTGGGTGAGCAGTTCTTC. This gives the protein CSVEGVGEQFF.

The rearrangement uses TRBV29-1 and TRBJ2-5; 14 bases are a match to TRBD2. Near its end, the DNA agrees better with TRBJ2-7, so the J call may be wrong. CDR3 length: 16 residues. CDR1 is SQVTM and CDR2 is ANQGSEA in the germline V gene. CDR3 coding DNA: TGCAGCGTTGAGAGTGGGACTAGCGGGAGTCCGTACGAGCAGTACTTC. This translates into CSVESGTSGSPYEQYF.

This clonotype showed up just a few times. The chain couples TRBV3-1 to TRBJ2-3, with 9 bases lining up with TRBD2. This CDR3 is built from 14 residues. Looked up from germline, CDR1 is LGHDT and CDR2 is YNNKEL (reference sequence). The J segment lost 3 bases and the V segment lost 5 bases, leaving 3 bases of the junction unmatched. CDR3 sequence reads: CASSSTSGTDTQYF. CDR3 nucleotide sequence: TGTGCCAGCAGCTCCACTAGCGGGACAGATACGCAGTATTTT.

The V call is TRBV6-1, the J call TRBJ1-2; D is unresolved. This CDR3 contains 14 residues. CDR1 and CDR2 from the germline V gene are MNHNS and SASEGT. Trimming pared 5 bases from V and 4 bases from J, leaving 14 bases between. CDR3 amino acids: CASSRQHLGYGYTF. CDR3 in DNA: TGTGCCAGCAGTAGGCAGCACCTTGGCTATGGCTACACCTTC.

This clonotype was seen a handful of times. The chain employs TRBV6-5 and TRBJ2-5, with D perhaps given as TRBD1 or TRBD2 (5 bases each). Gene TRBJ2-7 matches the end of the DNA better, so the J call may be wrong. From germline, CDR1 is MNHEY and CDR2 SVGAGI. This CDR3 region has 17 residues. CDR3 protein: CASSYGSGTPSAYEQYF. In DNA, the CDR3 is TGTGCCAGCAGTTACGGCTCCGGGACCCCGTCCGCCTACGAGCAGTACTTC.

This clonotype has only a few counts. The chain is built from TRBV20-1 and TRBJ2-3, with D unresolved. CDR1 and CDR2 from the germline V gene are DFQATT and SNEGSKA (reference sequence). The CDR3 is 13 amino acids. Trimming took off 0 bases at V and 6 bases at J, with 10 bases between the two ends. The CDR3 DNA follows: TGCAGTGCTAGAGACACCAGATTGGATACGCAGTATTTT. This encodes CSARDTRLDTQYF.

The V and J genes are TRBV5-1 and TRBJ2-1; 14 bases agree with TRBD2. Per germline, CDR1 SGHRS and CDR2 YFSETQ. V lost 5 bases to trimming and J lost 9 bases; unmatched junction nucleotides: 7. CDR3 size: 15 residues. Here the CDR3 DNA reads TGCGCCAGCAGGACTAGCGGGGGGGCCAAGGGTGAGCAGTTCTTC. Its protein product is CASRTSGGAKGEQFF.

Only a few counts were recorded for this clonotype. The chain links TRBV12-3 or TRBV12-4 to TRBJ2-1; a possible D gene is TRBD2 (6 bases). Trimming shortened V by 7 bases and J by 3 bases, and 7 bases separated the two germline ends. This CDR3 spans 12 amino acids. DNA of the CDR3: TGTGCCAGCACGGGGGACTACAATGAGCAGTTCTTC. Amino acids: CASTGDYNEQFF.

This clonotype occurred a few times. The CDR3 DNA reads TGTGCCAGCAGTTACTCGAATGAGACCCAGTACTTC. Its translation: CASSYSNETQYF. The chain is built from TRBV6-7 and TRBJ2-5, with no clear D. TRBV6-7 is filed as an ORF, its function uncertain. Trimming left V 0 bases short and J 5 bases short, with 4 bases between. CDR3 length: 12 residues.

This clonotype was seen a handful of times. This chain connects TRBV6-1 to TRBJ2-3; no reliable D call. Trimming shortened V by 2 bases and J by 6 bases, and 9 bases separated the two germline ends. Germline CDR1 reads MNHNS; CDR2 reads SASEGT. The CDR3 sequence is 13 residues long. The CDR3: CASSEFSPDTQYF. The CDR3 DNA sequence: TGTGCCAGCAGTGAATTCTCCCCGGATACGCAGTATTTT.

The chain couples TRBV10-3 to TRBJ1-2, with D hard to call. The CDR3 contains 14 residues. The germline V and J ends were trimmed by 5 bases and 7 bases, with 17 bases remaining between them. The germline CDR1 and CDR2 sequences are ENHRY and SYGVKD. CDR3 in amino acids: CAISSGELPGGYTF. CDR3 bases: TGTGCCATCAGTTCTGGGGAGCTCCCCGGTGGCTACACCTTC.

This clonotype was counted a few times. This chain connects TRBV29-1 to TRBJ1-1; the match to TRBD1 covers 9 bases. CDR1 and CDR2 from the germline V gene are SQVTM and ANQGSEA. This CDR3 has 12 residues. This CDR3 is CRGQGMGTEAFF. The CDR3 DNA reads TGCAGGGGACAGGGAATGGGGACTGAAGCTTTCTTT.